This T cell receptor (beta chain) originates from a study of cytomegalovirus exposure and HLA in healthy donors. General study findings and limits: The authors later found HLA-associated TCR beta chains more clonally expanded than equally common others. CMV antigen specificity was confirmed in vitro for a few CMV-associated chains.

For this clone: Its cognate antigen is unknown.

V lost 3 bases to trimming and J lost 4 bases; unmatched junction nucleotides: 6. This CDR3 contains 15 residues. Germline V gives CDR1 SGHKS, CDR2 YYEKEE (reference sequence). Both 60 Vbeta primers and 13 Jbeta primers went into the PCR. Produced via immunoSEQ multiplex PCR; TCRdb's table is partial and in-frame only. The sample contains roughly 100,000 clones, around 74% of which appear only once. Sequencing input: PBMCs. The V call is TRBV5-5, the J call TRBJ2-2; 7 bases match TRBD1. The receptor's source is a woman aged 40 to 50 in good health and CMV-seronegative. The DNA of the CDR3 is TGTGCCAGCAGCTCCCGAACAGGGGTCACCGGGGAGCTGTTTTTT. Encoded protein: CASSSRTGVTGELFF.